Here is one TCR beta chain with its context. The sample originates from a study of OX40 agonist ivuxolimab in advanced cancers. Study as a whole: Subjects had a mean age of roughly 60 years, with a range of roughly 20 to 79; more than 75% were male.

Germline-derived CDR1 and CDR2 are ENHRY and SYGVKD. CDR3 length equals 14 residues. With V trimmed by 4 bases and J by 2 bases, 1 base remained unmatched. The method was immunoSEQ multiplex PCR; TCRdb's version includes in-frame clones alone and lacks a portion of them. The sample records about 120,000 clones, around 93% being singletons. The sequenced sample was CD4+ or CD8+ T cells sorted from blood, obtained in a trial of the OX40 agonist ivuxolimab. This TCR derives from an adult with an advanced solid tumor such as melanoma, head and neck, liver or kidney cancer. This chain uses TRBV10-3 with TRBJ2-7; 11 bases line up with TRBD1. The CDR3 loop is CAISGTGGTYEQYF. CDR3 DNA sequence: TGTGCCATCAGTGGGACAGGGGGCACCTACGAGCAGTACTTC.